The next 16 T cell receptor beta chains were all read from a single sample in a study of early T cells in non-severe SARS-CoV-2 infection. TCRdb processed the 5' RACE reads anew with MiXCR; each CDR3 protein has one entry. The repertoire holds 77,000 or so distinct CDR3 sequences, with approximately 14% as singletons. The sequencing here drew on whole blood, taken at baseline. These receptors were obtained from an adult who was a healthcare worker with PCR-confirmed SARS-CoV-2 infection or an uninfected control (not recorded which).

This clonotype appeared a few times. The chain is built from TRBV5-1 and TRBJ2-7; a weak D match, TRBD1 (5 bases). This CDR3 has 15 amino acids. Trimming removed 1 base at V and 0 bases at J, with 11 bases between. CDR1 and CDR2 from the germline V gene are SGHRS and YFSETQ. CDR3 DNA sequence: TGCGCCAGCAGCTTGCGCAGGGATCTCTCCTACGAGCAGTACTTC. The encoded protein is CASSLRRDLSYEQYF.

This clonotype was found a few times. V is TRBV27 and J is TRBJ2-1; 9 bases line up with TRBD2. Germline V CDR1 and CDR2: MNHEY, SMNVEV (reference sequence). CDR3 length equals 13 residues. After removal of 8 bases from V and 4 bases from J, the junction contained 3 bases not matched to a gene. The CDR3 sequence is CASSSGMYNEQFF. The CDR3 DNA reads TGTGCCAGCTCTAGCGGGATGTACAATGAGCAGTTCTTC.

This clonotype was picked up a small number of times. The rearrangement uses TRBV10-3 and TRBJ2-7, with unresolved D. V was pared by 9 bases and J by 0 bases, with 18 bases between. CDR3 length equals 15 residues. Germline CDR1 ENHRY, CDR2 SYGVKD. DNA of the CDR3: TGTGCCATTACCTCAACTGGAGAGAGCTCCTACGAGCAGTACTTC. Protein: CAITSTGESSYEQYF.

This clonotype appeared a few times. The chain has TRBV7-8 and TRBJ2-1; D possibly uses TRBD1 or TRBD2 (6 bases each). The CDR3 sequence is 14 residues long. V lost 3 bases and J lost 7, with 13 bases in between. From germline, CDR1 is SGHVS and CDR2 FQNEAQ. The CDR3 is CASSFGGRWNEQFF. The CDR3 bases are TGTGCCAGCAGCTTTGGGGGGCGCTGGAATGAGCAGTTCTTC.

This clonotype qualifies as medium-sized. The gene calls are TRBV20-1 and TRBJ2-7; no clear D. Per the germline V gene, CDR1 is DFQATT and CDR2 is SNEGSKA (reference sequence). The length of the CDR3 is 13 residues. The V end lost 7 bases, the J end lost 4 bases, and 17 bases lay between the germline ends. The CDR3 DNA reads as TGCAGTGTCCTCCCGGGCTCACAGTACGAGCAGTACTTC. Protein sequence: CSVLPGSQYEQYF.

This clonotype was detected many times. This chain uses TRBV28 with TRBJ2-7; 13 bases agree with TRBD2. This CDR3 has 15 residues. After removal of 3 bases from V and 6 bases from J, the junction contained 5 bases not matched to a gene. Germline V lookup: CDR1 MDHEN, CDR2 SYDVKM. The DNA for the CDR3 is TGTGCCAGCAGTTTCTCCGGACTAGCGGGAGTCGAGCAGTACTTC. Translation: CASSFSGLAGVEQYF.

The V gene is TRBV7-2, the J gene TRBJ2-1; D ambiguous. The V end was cut by 5 bases, the J end by 7 bases, with 15 bases between. Germline assignment: CDR1 SGHTA and CDR2 FQGNSA. The CDR3 covers 14 residues. This CDR3 reads CASSPRDFENEQFF. For the CDR3, the DNA is TGTGCCAGCAGCCCGCGCGACTTCGAGAATGAGCAGTTCTTC.

Only a few counts were recorded for this clonotype. The chain recombines TRBV6-5 with TRBJ1-2; TRBD1 might be the D (5 bases). The germline gives CDR1 MNHEY, CDR2 SVGAGI. This CDR3 spans 13 amino acids. V lost 2 bases, J lost 5 bases, and 9 bases lay in between. The CDR3 sequence: CASSYGRDYGYTF. The CDR3 DNA reads as TGTGCCAGCAGTTACGGCAGGGATTATGGCTACACCTTC.

This rearrangement joins TRBV5-1 to TRBJ2-2, with 13 bases that match TRBD2. The CDR3 has 17 amino acids. The V gene end was trimmed by 4 bases and the J gene end by 4 bases; junction bases not matched to a gene: 7. The germline V gene has CDR1 SGHRS and CDR2 YFSETQ. CDR3 amino acids: CASSRTSGRVGTGELFF. DNA of the CDR3: TGCGCCAGCAGCCGAACTAGCGGGAGGGTCGGCACCGGGGAGCTGTTTTTT.

Only a few counts were recorded for this clonotype. Written as DNA, the CDR3 is TGTGCCACCAGTGATGGGGACTCTGGAAATGAGCAGTTCTTC. Translated, it gives CATSDGDSGNEQFF. The genes are TRBV24-1 and TRBJ2-1; possible D gene TRBD2, 6 bases. The CDR3 is made up of 14 amino acids. V was clipped by 3 bases and J by 7 bases, with 12 bases between them. Germline CDR1 is KGHDR and CDR2 is SFDVKD.

This rearrangement joins TRBV5-1 to TRBJ2-7; D is perhaps TRBD2 (5 bases). CDR1 and CDR2 from the germline V gene are SGHRS and YFSETQ. Trimming shortened V by 4 bases and J by 7 bases, and 15 bases separated the two germline ends. The CDR3 is 13 residues long. The CDR3 spells CASSTQLGEEQYF. In DNA form, the CDR3 reads TGCGCCAGCAGCACACAACTAGGTGAGGAGCAGTACTTC. Filled out from reference TRBV5-1 and TRBJ2-7, the complete variable domain reads KAGVTQTPRYLIKTRGQQVTLSCSPISGHRSVSWYQQTPGQGLQFLFEYFSETQRNKGNFPGRFSGRQFSNSRSEMNVSTLELGDSALYLCASSTQLGEEQYFGPGTRLTVT.

This clonotype was recorded a few times. The V and J genes are TRBV19 and TRBJ2-7; 9 bases fit TRBD1. The V and J ends lost 5 bases and 2 bases, in that order; junction bases with no gene match: 7. This CDR3 region has 15 residues. Germline assignment: CDR1 LNHDA and CDR2 SQIVND (reference sequence). CDR3 loop: CASSAGTGQTYEQYF. The CDR3 DNA reads as TGTGCCAGTAGTGCCGGGACAGGGCAAACCTACGAGCAGTACTTC.

The rearrangement links TRBV19 to TRBJ2-1, with TRBD2 identical over 11 bases. CDR1 LNHDA and CDR2 SQIVND come from the germline V gene (reference sequence). The J segment lost 9 bases and the V segment lost 3 bases, leaving 7 bases of the junction unmatched. The CDR3 contains 15 residues. DNA for the CDR3: TGTGCCAGTAGTATCGTACTAGCGGGAGAGGTTGAGCAGTTCTTC. It yields the protein CASSIVLAGEVEQFF.

This clonotype was observed a few times. This rearrangement joins TRBV9 to TRBJ2-5; TRBD2 matches 8 bases. The CDR3 extends over 15 amino acids. Germline V gene sequence: CDR1 SGDLS, CDR2 YYNGEE. The V segment lost 7 bases and the J segment 1 base; nucleotides outside the gene matches: 9. The CDR3 DNA follows: TGTGCCAGCGGTACCTTTGGGACTAGCCAAGAGACCCAGTACTTC. This encodes CASGTFGTSQETQYF.

The chain links TRBV19 to TRBJ1-2, with TRBD1 as a possible D gene (5 bases). Germline V CDR1 and CDR2: LNHDA, SQIVND (reference sequence). The CDR3 covers 15 residues. V was clipped by 3 bases and J by 4 bases, with 15 bases between them. The CDR3 loop reads CASSIPQTAFYGYTF. CDR3 nucleotides: TGTGCCAGTAGTATCCCCCAGACAGCGTTCTATGGCTACACCTTC.

In this sample, this clonotype turned up a few times. V gene TRBV5-6 combines with J gene TRBJ2-1, with unresolved D. The CDR3 length is 14 residues. Trimming pared 2 bases from V and 6 bases from J, leaving 12 bases between. CDR1 is SGHDT and CDR2 is YYEEEE in the germline V gene. CDR3 in DNA: TGTGCCAGCAGCTTAGCAGCGTGGCCCAATGAGCAGTTCTTC. As protein: CASSLAAWPNEQFF.